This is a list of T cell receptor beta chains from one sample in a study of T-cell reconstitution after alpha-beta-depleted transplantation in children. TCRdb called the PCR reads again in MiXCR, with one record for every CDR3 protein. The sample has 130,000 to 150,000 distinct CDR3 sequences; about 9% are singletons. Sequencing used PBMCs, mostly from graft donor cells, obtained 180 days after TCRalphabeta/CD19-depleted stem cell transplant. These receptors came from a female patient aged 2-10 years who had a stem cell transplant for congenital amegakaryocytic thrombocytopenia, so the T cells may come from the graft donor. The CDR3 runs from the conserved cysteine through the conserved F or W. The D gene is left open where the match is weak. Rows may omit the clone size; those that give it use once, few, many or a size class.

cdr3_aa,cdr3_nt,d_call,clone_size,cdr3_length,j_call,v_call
CASSLKGGWETQYF,TGTGCCAGCAGTTTAAAGGGGGGGTGGGAGACCCAGTACTTC,.,few,14,TRBJ2-5,TRBV12-3/TRBV12-4
CASTFQLPYNEQFF,TGTGCCAGCACCTTCCAACTCCCCTACAATGAGCAGTTCTTC,.,few,14,TRBJ2-1,TRBV6-2/TRBV6-3
CASSIGSNSPLHF,TGTGCCAGCAGTATTGGCAGCAATTCACCCCTCCACTTT,.,many,13,TRBJ1-6,TRBV6-1
CASSLPGFGELFF,TGTGCCAGCAGCTTACCGGGATTCGGGGAGCTGTTTTTT,.,many,13,TRBJ2-2,TRBV7-7
CASSYPKGSMNTEAFF,TGTGCCAGCAGTTACCCAAAGGGGTCAATGAACACTGAAGCTTTCTTT,.,few,16,TRBJ1-1,TRBV6-2/TRBV6-3
CASSQRGGAQDQPQHF,TGTGCCAGCAGCCAAAGGGGCGGGGCCCAGGATCAGCCCCAGCATTTT,.,many,16,TRBJ1-5,TRBV4-2
CSASGTGGIDTEAFF,TGCAGTGCCTCGGGGACAGGGGGCATAGACACTGAAGCTTTCTTT,TRBD1,many,15,TRBJ1-1,TRBV20-1
CASSVVGANYGYTF,TGTGCCAGCAGCGTAGTAGGGGCTAACTATGGCTACACCTTC,.,many,14,TRBJ1-2,TRBV9
CASSSNIAGGSYNEQFF,TGTGCCAGTAGTTCAAACATAGCGGGGGGCTCCTACAATGAGCAGTTCTTC,TRBD2,.,17,TRBJ2-1,TRBV19
CASSFLRGPTYEQYF,TGTGCCAGCAGTTTCCTCAGGGGTCCAACCTACGAGCAGTACTTC,.,many,15,TRBJ2-7,TRBV28
CSANRLAGSGTQYF,TGCAGTGCTAACAGACTAGCGGGGTCAGGGACCCAGTACTTC,TRBD2,many,14,TRBJ2-5,TRBV20-1
CASSRSSTGELFF,TGTGCCAGTAGTCGGTCCAGCACCGGGGAGCTGTTTTTT,.,few,13,TRBJ2-2,TRBV6-2/TRBV6-3
CASSPLPGSSNQPQHF,TGTGCCAGCAGCCCCCTCCCCGGGTCTAGCAATCAGCCCCAGCATTTT,.,few,16,TRBJ1-5,TRBV7-3
CSVEVRGWYGYTF,TGCAGCGTTGAAGTTAGGGGCTGGTATGGCTACACCTTC,.,few,13,TRBJ1-2,TRBV29-1
CASRTDRGAQPQHF,TGTGCCAGCAGAACCGACAGGGGAGCTCAGCCCCAGCATTTT,TRBD1,many,14,TRBJ1-5,TRBV12-3/TRBV12-4
CASSIHPARDSTYEQYF,TGTGCCAGTAGTATCCATCCGGCGAGGGACTCGACCTACGAGCAGTACTTC,.,many,17,TRBJ2-7,TRBV19
CASSTRVGYRTDTQYF,TGTGCCAGCAGCACCCGCGTCGGGTACCGCACAGATACGCAGTATTTT,.,few,16,TRBJ2-3,TRBV5-4
CASSILGARYANYGYTF,TGTGCCAGTAGTATATTGGGGGCAAGATATGCGAACTATGGCTACACCTTC,.,.,17,TRBJ1-2,TRBV19
CASSLIYRGGSYNEQFF,TGTGCCAGCAGTTTAATATACCGTGGCGGCTCCTACAATGAGCAGTTCTTC,.,many,17,TRBJ2-1,TRBV12-3/TRBV12-4
CASSLVRGVDTQYF,TGTGCCAGCAGCTTGGTGCGGGGGGTAGATACGCAGTATTTT,TRBD2,many,14,TRBJ2-3,TRBV5-8
CASSQVVGPLSYNEQFF,TGTGCCAGCAGCCAAGTTGTGGGGCCCCTCTCCTACAATGAGCAGTTCTTC,.,many,17,TRBJ2-1,TRBV14
CASSQSLGSGGEQYF,TGTGCCAGCAGCCAAAGTCTCGGGAGCGGTGGCGAGCAGTACTTC,.,many,15,TRBJ2-7,TRBV7-9
CSALRTDKYGYTF,TGCAGTGCCCTAAGAACAGATAAATATGGCTACACCTTC,.,few,13,TRBJ1-2,TRBV20-1
CSVFKGLGYGYTF,TGCAGCGTTTTTAAGGGGTTAGGCTATGGCTACACCTTC,.,many,13,TRBJ1-2,TRBV29-1
CASSDHDRSYGYTF,TGTGCCAGCAGTGACCATGACAGGAGCTATGGCTACACCTTC,.,many,14,TRBJ1-2,TRBV6-1
CASSLTSGGSNTQYF,TGTGCCAGCAGTTTAACTAGCGGGGGGAGCAATACGCAGTATTTT,TRBD2,many,15,TRBJ2-3,TRBV12-3/TRBV12-4
CASSLGARHYGYTF,TGTGCCAGCAGCTTAGGTGCCAGACACTATGGCTACACCTTC,.,many,14,TRBJ1-2,TRBV7-9
CASSLRQDREHGYTF,TGCGCCAGCAGCTTGAGACAGGACAGGGAGCATGGCTACACCTTC,TRBD1,many,15,TRBJ1-2,TRBV5-1
CASSWGQGADTQYF,TGCGCCAGCAGCTGGGGACAGGGAGCGGATACGCAGTATTTT,TRBD1,many,14,TRBJ2-3,TRBV5-1
CASSSGGTEAFF,TGCGCCAGCAGCTCGGGTGGAACTGAAGCTTTCTTT,.,many,12,TRBJ1-1,TRBV5-1
CASSLEGGHEQYF,TGTGCCAGCAGCTTAGAAGGGGGCCACGAGCAGTACTTC,TRBD1,many,13,TRBJ2-7,TRBV7-7
CATSDTGLAANTGELFF,TGTGCCACCAGTGATACGGGACTAGCCGCGAACACCGGGGAGCTGTTTTTT,TRBD2,many,17,TRBJ2-2,TRBV24-1
CASSYVAALNTEAFF,TGTGCCAGCAGTTACGTGGCAGCCTTGAACACTGAAGCTTTCTTT,.,many,15,TRBJ1-1,TRBV6-5
CSAASEGGVVSEQYF,TGCAGTGCCGCATCCGAGGGGGGGGTTGTCTCCGAGCAGTACTTC,.,few,15,TRBJ2-7,TRBV20-1
CASSLAAGGYEQYF,TGTGCCAGCAGCTTAGCCGCCGGGGGCTACGAGCAGTACTTC,.,many,14,TRBJ2-7,TRBV7-6
CASSFSLRRNSGNTINF,TGTGCCAGCAGCTTCAGTTTACGGCGGAACTCTGGAAACACCATAAATTTT,.,.,17,TRBJ1-3,TRBV5-5
CASSSRRARAQEGYTF,TGTGCCAGCAGCTCGAGGAGGGCCCGCGCCCAGGAAGGCTACACCTTC,.,.,16,TRBJ1-2,TRBV3-1
CSGHLSGPILYNEQFF,TGCAGCGGACATCTTAGCGGTCCGATACTATACAATGAGCAGTTCTTC,.,many,16,TRBJ2-1,TRBV29-1
CSARDGGAPTDTQYF,TGCAGTGCTAGAGATGGAGGGGCCCCCACAGATACGCAGTATTTT,.,few,15,TRBJ2-3,TRBV20-1
CASSRRRTPLDGAFF,TGTGCCAGCAGTAGGAGACGGACTCCCCTGGACGGAGCTTTCTTT,.,.,15,TRBJ1-1,TRBV12-3/TRBV12-4
CSARDPTTGIQYF,TGCAGTGCTAGAGATCCAACCACGGGGATTCAGTACTTC,.,.,13,TRBJ2-4,TRBV20-1
CASRQGWENTEAFF,TGTGCCAGCAGGCAGGGGTGGGAGAACACTGAAGCTTTCTTT,.,many,14,TRBJ1-1,TRBV7-2
CSARDWTNQETQYF,TGCAGTGCTAGAGATTGGACGAACCAAGAGACCCAGTACTTC,.,many,14,TRBJ2-5,TRBV20-1
CASSLRGGPNTEAFF,TGCGCCAGCAGCCTTAGGGGGGGCCCGAACACTGAAGCTTTCTTT,.,.,15,TRBJ1-1,TRBV5-1
CASSLGQGPYNEQFF,TGCGCCAGCAGCTTGGGACAGGGCCCCTACAATGAGCAGTTCTTC,TRBD1,.,15,TRBJ2-1,TRBV5-1
CASGRQGGFVQPQHF,TGTGCCAGCGGCCGACAGGGGGGATTCGTTCAGCCCCAGCATTTT,TRBD1,.,15,TRBJ1-5,TRBV28
CASSLVGLNEQFF,TGTGCCAGCAGCTTGGTCGGGTTGAATGAGCAGTTCTTC,.,few,13,TRBJ2-1,TRBV5-6
CASSRQSSEQYF,TGTGCCAGCAGTCGTCAAAGCTCCGAGCAGTACTTC,.,many,12,TRBJ2-7,TRBV7-2
CASSHLGGKSYNEQFF,TGCGCCAGCAGCCACCTCGGGGGGAAGTCCTACAATGAGCAGTTCTTC,TRBD2,few,16,TRBJ2-1,TRBV4-1
CASSPNQPQHF,TGTGCCAGCAGTCCCAATCAGCCCCAGCATTTT,.,many,11,TRBJ1-5,TRBV28
CSVATSNQPQHF,TGCAGCGTTGCAACTAGCAATCAGCCCCAGCATTTT,.,few,12,TRBJ1-5,TRBV29-1
CASSTGQGWNTQYF,TGTGCCAGTAGTACTGGACAGGGGTGGAATACGCAGTATTTT,TRBD1,few,14,TRBJ2-3,TRBV19
CSARDHVSFAPPYEQYF,TGCAGTGCTAGAGATCACGTCTCTTTTGCCCCTCCCTACGAGCAGTACTTC,.,many,17,TRBJ2-7,TRBV20-1
CASTLTSYNEQFF,TGTGCCAGCACCTTGACTAGTTACAATGAGCAGTTCTTC,.,many,13,TRBJ2-1,TRBV2
CSARDSLADSYEQYF,TGCAGTGCTCGAGACTCGCTAGCAGACTCCTACGAGCAGTACTTC,.,many,15,TRBJ2-7,TRBV20-1
CSASASARHEQYF,TGCAGTGCTAGTGCTAGCGCCCGTCACGAGCAGTACTTC,.,many,13,TRBJ2-7,TRBV20-1
CSAGGYTF,TGCAGTGCTGGAGGCTACACCTTC,.,many,8,TRBJ1-2,TRBV20-1
CAIGPTPNQPQHF,TGTGCCATAGGACCTACCCCTAATCAGCCCCAGCATTTT,.,many,13,TRBJ1-5,TRBV10-3
CASSCPVLGEAKNIQYF,TGTGCCAGCAGTTGTCCCGTCTTAGGCGAGGCCAAAAACATTCAGTACTTC,.,few,17,TRBJ2-4,TRBV6-9